Shown below are 18 T cell receptor beta chains from a single sample sequenced in a study of blood T cells in healthy people across ages. The second PCR ran roughly 6 to 12 cycles with a sample-barcoded 5' primer and J-beta primers. TCRdb re-analysed the 5' RACE reads in MiXCR, keeping a single row per CDR3 protein. In the table there are about 1 million distinct CDR3 sequences, more than 35% of which are singletons. The specimen was blood. The receptors come from a woman aged 55-70 years in good health.

The J gene is TRBJ2-1, the V gene TRBV20-1; D unclear. The length of the CDR3 is 12 residues. Per germline, CDR1 DFQATT and CDR2 SNEGSKA (reference sequence). The V and J ends lost 7 bases and 10 bases respectively, with 17 bases between them. In DNA form, the CDR3 reads TGCAGTGTGTGGGGAATTGAGGACGAGCAGTTCTTC. Encoded protein: CSVWGIEDEQFF.

The chain joins TRBV6-2 or TRBV6-3 to TRBJ1-5, with D unresolved. The V gene's germline CDR1 is MNHEY and CDR2 SVGEGT. The CDR3 contains 14 residues. V lost 4 bases, J lost 0 bases, and 7 bases lay in between. The CDR3 loop reads CASSSAYSNQPQHF. The CDR3 DNA reads as TGTGCCAGCAGTTCCGCCTATAGCAATCAGCCCCAGCATTTT.

This clonotype was seen a few times. J is TRBJ2-7 and V is TRBV10-1; D unresolved. The germline V and J ends were trimmed by 2 bases and 2 bases, with 4 bases remaining between them. The CDR3 has 12 residues. From germline, CDR1 is WNHNN and CDR2 SYGVQD (reference sequence). CDR3 in DNA: TGCGCCAGCAGTGAGACTACCTACGAGCAGTACTTC. Its translation: CASSETTYEQYF.

This chain links TRBV20-1 with TRBJ2-7; 13 bases agree with TRBD2. The V and J ends lost 5 bases and 2 bases, in that order; junction bases with no gene match: 9. Germline lookup yields CDR1 DFQATT and CDR2 SNEGSKA (reference sequence). The CDR3 extends over 16 amino acids. CDR3 loop: CSAPRGLAGITYEQYF. The DNA for the CDR3 is TGCAGTGCTCCAAGGGGACTAGCGGGGATAACCTACGAGCAGTACTTC.

This clonotype was counted a few times. The rearrangement uses TRBV29-1 and TRBJ2-5; D call uncertain. V was cut by 7 bases and J by 0 bases, with 6 bases left in between. Germline values: CDR1 SQVTM, CDR2 ANQGSEA. The CDR3 is 11 amino acids. The CDR3 sequence is CSGLYQETQYF. The CDR3 DNA is TGCAGCGGCTTGTACCAAGAGACCCAGTACTTC.

This clonotype has a handful of counts. The V call is TRBV4-2, the J call TRBJ2-7, with 9 bases fitting TRBD2. Looked up from germline, CDR1 is LGHNA and CDR2 is YNFKEQ. The CDR3 totals 15 residues. V was clipped by 0 bases and J by 5 bases; unmatched bases: 5. For the CDR3, the DNA is TGTGCCAGCAGCCAAGAGGTAGCGGGAGTAAACGAGCAGTACTTC. This gives the protein CASSQEVAGVNEQYF.

The chain joins TRBV11-2 to TRBJ2-5; TRBD1 matches at 10 bases. J was trimmed by 11 bases and V by 8 bases; bases with no gene match: 17. From germline, CDR1 is SGHAT and CDR2 FQNNGV. CDR3 length: 15 amino acids. This chain's CDR3 is CASFPGQGLGNEQYF. CDR3 sequence (DNA): TGTGCCAGCTTTCCGGGACAGGGGTTAGGCAATGAGCAGTACTTC. Full variable domain (remainder filled in from reference TRBV11-2 and TRBJ2-5): EAGVAQSPRYKIIEKRQSVAFWCNPISGHATLYWYQQILGQGPKLLIQFQNNGVVDDSQLPKDRFSAERLKGVDSTLKIQPAKLEDSAVYLCASFPGQGLGNEQYFGPGTRLLVL.

V and J are TRBV2 and TRBJ1-2; 8 nucleotides match TRBD1. V trimming: 8 bases; J trimming: 4 bases; junction bases outside the gene matches: 9. Germline loops: CDR1 SNHLY, CDR2 FYNNEI. CDR3 length equals 14 residues. DNA of the CDR3: TGTGCCAGCTCGATTTCACAGGGGGGCTATGGCTACACCTTC. Translated, it gives CASSISQGGYGYTF.

In the case of this clonotype: The junction departs from the called germline gene at one end, perhaps through a read error. The chain has TRBV6-1 and TRBJ2-1; maybe TRBD2 (5 bases). This CDR3 contains 17 residues. Germline CDR1 MNHNS, CDR2 SASEGT. In nucleotides, the CDR3 is TGTGCCAGCAGTCCCTTGGTAGGGATTCGAGACTACAATGAGCAGTTCTTT. It codes for CASSPLVGIRDYNEQFF.

The chain is built from TRBV12-3 or TRBV12-4 and TRBJ2-7; tentatively, D is TRBD2 (5 bases). This CDR3 is built from 14 residues. The V end lost 6 bases, the J end lost 3 bases, and 15 bases lay between the germline ends. CDR3 residues: CASRLTTSIYEQYF. CDR3 bases: TGTGCCAGCAGACTAACTACTAGTATCTACGAGCAGTACTTC.

This clonotype was found a few times. The gene calls are TRBV5-1 and TRBJ1-6; no definite D call. The germline gives CDR1 SGHRS, CDR2 YFSETQ. This CDR3 has 14 amino acids. V gave up 4 bases and J gave up 5 bases, with 10 bases separating them. CDR3 protein: CASSVEVNNSPLHF. CDR3 coding DNA: TGCGCCAGCAGCGTCGAGGTTAATAATTCACCCCTCCACTTT.

V and J are TRBV28 and TRBJ1-6; D is unclear. The CDR3 loop spans 14 amino acids. V lost 7 bases, J lost 9 bases, and 16 bases lay in between. Germline CDR1 is MDHEN and CDR2 is SYDVKM. The CDR3 sequence is CASKEEIGGSPLHF. The CDR3 DNA follows: TGTGCCAGCAAGGAAGAAATAGGCGGTTCACCCCTCCACTTT. The full variable domain, rest sourced from reference TRBV28 and TRBJ1-6, is DVKVTQSSRYLVKRTGEKVFLECVQDMDHENMFWYRQDPGLGLRLIYFSYDVKMKEKGDIPEGYSVSREKKERFSLILESASTNQTSMYLCASKEEIGGSPLHFGNGTRLTVT.

V gene TRBV14 combines with J gene TRBJ2-1, with D possibly called TRBD1 or TRBD2 (5 bases each). There are 16 residues in the CDR3. Per the germline V gene, CDR1 is SGHDN and CDR2 is FVKESK. Trimming pared 3 bases from V and 4 bases from J, leaving 16 bases between. CDR3 coding DNA: TGTGCCAGCAGCCAGTTGGGGACCGGTCTATACAATGAGCAGTTCTTC. This encodes CASSQLGTGLYNEQFF.

The chain employs TRBV20-1 and TRBJ2-5; 14 bases agree with TRBD2. The CDR3 runs to 16 residues. V dropped 3 bases and J dropped 2; count of bases not matched to a gene: 5. Germline values: CDR1 DFQATT, CDR2 SNEGSKA (reference sequence). CDR3 bases: TGCAGTGCTAGTGGGACTAGCGGGAGCCAACAAGAGACCCAGTACTTC. Encoded protein: CSASGTSGSQQETQYF.

This chain uses TRBV28 with TRBJ2-4; 13 bases match TRBD2. The assigned J gene may be wrong: the sequence end matches TRBJ2-7 better. This CDR3 comprises 16 residues. Germline-derived CDR1 and CDR2 are MDHEN and SYDVKM. CDR3 DNA sequence: TGTGCCAGCAGTTTCCCCGGACTAGCGGGAGCCTACGAGCAGTACTTC. Encoded protein: CASSFPGLAGAYEQYF.

V gene TRBV7-9 combines with J gene TRBJ2-5, with 7 bases matching TRBD1. The length of the CDR3 is 13 residues. The ends lost 5 bases at V and 4 bases at J; junction bases unmatched: 4. Germline loops: CDR1 SEHNR, CDR2 FQNEAQ (reference sequence). CDR3 amino acids: CASSHQGVETQYF. The CDR3 DNA reads as TGTGCCAGCAGCCACCAGGGGGTAGAGACCCAGTACTTC. Variable domain in full (rest from reference TRBV7-9 and TRBJ2-5): DTGVSQNPRHKITKRGQNVTFRCDPISEHNRLYWYRQTLGQGPEFLTYFQNEAQLEKSRLLSDRFSAERPKGSFSTLEIQRTEQGDSAMYLCASSHQGVETQYFGPGTRLLVL.

This clonotype was counted many times. Its ends do not fully match the called genes, so a read error is possible. The chain uses TRBV6-2 or TRBV6-3 and TRBJ2-5; D not certain. The germline gives CDR1 MNHEY, CDR2 SVGEGT. The CDR3 has 15 residues. CDR3 coding DNA: TGTGCCAGCAGTTACTCGAAGGGCTACCAAGAGCCCCAGTACTTC. Amino acids: CASSYSKGYQEPQYF.

Points on this clonotype: Relative to the germline gene, one junction end is altered; a read error may explain this. This chain links TRBV5-1 with TRBJ2-6; D might be TRBD1 (5 bases). The germline gives CDR1 SGHRS, CDR2 YFSETQ. CDR3 length: 15 residues. Here the CDR3 reads CASSSWPSGANVLPF. As DNA, the CDR3 is TGCGCCAGCAGCTCGTGGCCCTCTGGGGCCAACGTCCTGCCTTTC.